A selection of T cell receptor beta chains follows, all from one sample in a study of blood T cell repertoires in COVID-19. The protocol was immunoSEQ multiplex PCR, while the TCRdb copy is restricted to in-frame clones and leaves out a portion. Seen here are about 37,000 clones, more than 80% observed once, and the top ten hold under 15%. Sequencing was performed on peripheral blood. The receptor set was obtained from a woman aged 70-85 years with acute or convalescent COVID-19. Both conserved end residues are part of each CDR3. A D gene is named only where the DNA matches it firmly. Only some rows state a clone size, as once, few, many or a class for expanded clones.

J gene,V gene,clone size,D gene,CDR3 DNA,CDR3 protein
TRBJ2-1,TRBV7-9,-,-,TGTGCCAGCACCAAATCCGGCTACAATGAGCAGTTCTTC,CASTKSGYNEQFF
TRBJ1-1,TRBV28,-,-,TGTGCCAGCGAGGCCCGTGAAGCTTTCTTT,CASEAREAFF
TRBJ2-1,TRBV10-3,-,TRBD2,TGTGCCATCAGGCGGGGGGAGTACAATGAGCAGTTCTTC,CAIRRGEYNEQFF
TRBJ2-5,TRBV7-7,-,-,TGTGCCAGCAGCCCCGTCAGGCCCCAAGAGACCCAGTACTTC,CASSPVRPQETQYF
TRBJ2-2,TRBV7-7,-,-,TGTGCTAGCAGCCCCCAACTCTTGACAGAGGCGAACACCGGGGAGCTGTTTTTT,CASSPQLLTEANTGELFF
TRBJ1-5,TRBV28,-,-,TGTGCCAGCAGTTTTTCAGGTAAACGCAATCAGCCCCAGCATTTT,CASSFSGKRNQPQHF
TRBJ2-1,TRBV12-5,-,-,TGTGCTAGTGCGGTGAGCGGAGGCAATGAGCAGTTCTTC,CASAVSGGNEQFF
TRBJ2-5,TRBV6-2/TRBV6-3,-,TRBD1,TGTGCCAGCAGTTACCGGGACAGGGTAGAAGAGACCCAGTACTTC,CASSYRDRVEETQYF
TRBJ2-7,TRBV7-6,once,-,TGTGCCAGCAGCTTTAGCAGGGAGGACGAGCAGTACTTC,CASSFSREDEQYF
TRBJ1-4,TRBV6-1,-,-,TGTGCCAGCAGTGAAGTGAGCCTGGGGAGTGAAAAACTGTTTTTT,CASSEVSLGSEKLFF
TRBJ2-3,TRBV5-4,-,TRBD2,TGTGCCAGCAGCTCTGGACTAGCGGGAGGGCTAAATACGCAGTATTTT,CASSSGLAGGLNTQYF
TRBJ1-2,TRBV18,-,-,TGTGCCAGCTCACCAATAGGGGTGGAATCAGGCTACACCTTC,CASSPIGVESGYTF
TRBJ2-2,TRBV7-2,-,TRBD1,TGTGCCAGCAGCTTACAGGGACAGCGCACCGGGGAGCTGTTTTTT,CASSLQGQRTGELFF
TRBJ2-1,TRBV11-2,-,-,TGTGCCAGCAGCTTAGTCGGGTACAATGAGCAGTTCTTC,CASSLVGYNEQFF
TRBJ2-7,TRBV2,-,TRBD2,TGTGCCAGCAGTGTAGCGGGGGCCGTTACCTACGAGCAGTACTTC,CASSVAGAVTYEQYF
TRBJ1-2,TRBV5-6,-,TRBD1,TGTGCCAGCAGCTTGCCGGACAGGTCCTATGGCTACACCTTC,CASSLPDRSYGYTF
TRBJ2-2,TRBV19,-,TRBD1,TGTGCCAGTAGTATGGGACAGACGTTCGGGGAGCTGTTTTTT,CASSMGQTFGELFF
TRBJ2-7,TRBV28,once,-,TGTGCCAGCCTTGGAATGGGAGCCCCCTACGAGCAGTACTTC,CASLGMGAPYEQYF